The 28 T cell receptor beta chains listed next were all sequenced from one sample in a study of T cell repertoires in ileal Crohn's disease. Method: immunoSEQ multiplex PCR; TCRdb's copy keeps in-frame clones and lacks some. The sample contains 11,000 to 15,000 clones, roughly three quarters of which appear only once. Source material: ileal tissue. These receptors were taken from an adult with Crohn's disease.

This clone was detected once. The chain recombines TRBV6-6 with TRBJ2-5; unclear D gene. This CDR3 contains 14 residues. Germline V CDR1 and CDR2: MNHNY, SVGAGI (reference sequence). V lost 2 bases to trimming and J lost 2 bases, with 9 bases between them. The CDR3 loop is CASSYVRSQETQYF. In DNA form, the CDR3 reads TGTGCCAGCAGTTACGTAAGGAGTCAAGAGACCCAGTACTTC.

The chain is built from TRBV5-1 and TRBJ1-2; D unresolved. CDR1 and CDR2 (germline): SGHRS, YFSETQ. The CDR3 length is 16 residues. The V end lost 4 bases, the J end lost 2 bases, and 18 bases lay between the germline ends. CDR3 sequence: CASSPLSATSNYGYTF. Here the CDR3 DNA reads TGCGCCAGCAGCCCCCTCTCCGCGACATCAAACTATGGCTACACCTTC.

The J gene is TRBJ1-6, the V gene TRBV7-2; D not resolved. The V gene lost 5 bases and the J gene lost 8 bases, with 19 bases spanning the gap. The CDR3 is 16 amino acids. Germline values: CDR1 SGHTA, CDR2 FQGNSA. The CDR3 protein is CASSPRRRRVDSPLHF. In nucleotides, the CDR3 is TGTGCCAGCAGCCCCCGACGCCGTCGGGTTGATTCACCCCTCCACTTT.

The chain has TRBV6-5 and TRBJ1-6, with 8 bases fitting TRBD1. After removal of 6 bases from V and 8 bases from J, the junction contained 9 bases not matched to a gene. CDR3 length: 15 residues. Germline loops: CDR1 MNHEY, CDR2 SVGAGI. The CDR3 bases are TGTGCCAGCAGAAGACCAGGGGGCCTGGATTCACCCCTCCACTTT. It translates to CASRRPGGLDSPLHF.

This clone was seen a handful of times. J is TRBJ2-2 and V is TRBV2, with TRBD1 matching 8 bases. This CDR3 is built from 16 residues. V was pared by 6 bases and J by 5 bases, with 11 bases of the junction left unmatched. Germline V gives CDR1 SNHLY, CDR2 FYNNEI. CDR3 bases: TGTGCCAGCAGAGATACCGGACAGGGCCGGACCGGGGAGCTGTTTTTT. Its translation is CASRDTGQGRTGELFF.

In DNA, the CDR3 is TGTGCCAGCAGCCACGACAGGAATCAGCCCCAGCATTTT. It translates to CASSHDRNQPQHF. This chain joins TRBV7-2 and TRBJ1-5; TRBD1 is a possible D gene (6 bases). The CDR3 length is 13 residues. The germline V gene has CDR1 SGHTA and CDR2 FQGNSA. V shed 5 bases and J shed 4 bases, with 9 bases lying between them.

The chain recombines TRBV6-6 with TRBJ1-5, with D perhaps TRBD1 (6 bases). V lost 6 bases to trimming and J lost 3 bases, with 12 bases between them. The germline V gene has CDR1 MNHNY and CDR2 SVGAGI (reference sequence). The CDR3 is 14 amino acids. CDR3 nucleotides: TGTGCCAGCAGCCCAGGGGATGTCAATCAGCCCCAGCATTTT. It encodes CASSPGDVNQPQHF.

Only a few counts were recorded for this clone. The chain is built from TRBV15 and TRBJ1-3, with 7 nucleotides matching TRBD1. The CDR3 is made up of 16 amino acids. Germline CDR1 LNHNV, CDR2 YYDKDF (reference sequence). The J segment lost 0 bases and the V segment lost 4 bases, leaving 6 bases of the junction unmatched. In DNA, the CDR3 is TGTGCCACCAGCAAAGGACAGGAGATCTCTGGAAACACCATATATTTT. Protein: CATSKGQEISGNTIYF.

V gene TRBV6-1 combines with J gene TRBJ2-7, with D possibly matching TRBD1 (5 bases). V was cut by 10 bases and J by 0 bases, with 10 bases left in between. The CDR3 extends over 12 amino acids. Germline V lookup: CDR1 MNHNS, CDR2 SASEGT. CDR3 nucleotides: TGTGCCACTGACAGCCTCTCCTACGAGCAGTACTTC. It yields the protein CATDSLSYEQYF.

The chain is built from TRBV27 and TRBJ2-7; 10 bases are shared with TRBD2. Per the germline V gene, CDR1 is MNHEY and CDR2 is SMNVEV (reference sequence). The CDR3 is 15 residues long. V was clipped by 3 bases and J by 3 bases; unmatched bases: 5. The CDR3 DNA is TGTGCCAGCAGTTTCCGAGGGACTAGCGACTACGAGCAGTACTTC. Its translation is CASSFRGTSDYEQYF.

A single count supports this clone. This chain uses TRBV6-5 with TRBJ1-2; 9 bases are shared with TRBD1. The germline CDR1 and CDR2 sequences are MNHEY and SVGAGI. This CDR3 is 14 amino acids long. J gave up 2 bases and V 10 bases, and 8 bases lay outside the gene matches. The CDR3: CATMAGTGNYGYTF. In DNA form, the CDR3 reads TGTGCCACCATGGCCGGGACAGGGAACTATGGCTACACCTTC.

V gene TRBV27 combines with J gene TRBJ1-4; tentatively, D is TRBD1 (5 bases). V shed 3 bases and J shed 7 bases, with 15 bases lying between them. Germline CDR1 and CDR2: MNHEY and SMNVEV (reference sequence). The CDR3 totals 15 residues. CDR3 residues: CASSFFGAGGEKLFF. DNA for the CDR3: TGTGCCAGCAGTTTTTTCGGGGCGGGGGGTGAAAAACTGTTTTTT.

The gene calls are TRBV6-6 and TRBJ2-1; 9 positions agree with TRBD2. Per the germline V gene, CDR1 is MNHNY and CDR2 is SVGAGI (reference sequence). The CDR3 runs 16 residues. J was trimmed by 4 bases and V by 2 bases; bases with no gene match: 6. The chain's CDR3 is CASSYDAGGPYNEQFF. CDR3 DNA sequence: TGTGCCAGCAGTTACGACGCGGGAGGGCCTTACAATGAGCAGTTCTTC.

For this clone: The junction shows a germline mismatch at one end, possibly a read error. The chain employs TRBV7-7 and TRBJ2-7, with no clear D. There are 15 residues in the CDR3. CDR1 SSHAT and CDR2 FNYEAQ come from the germline V gene (reference sequence). The CDR3 loop reads CASSLSATVTYEQYF. As DNA, the CDR3 is TGTGCTAGCAGCTTAAGCGCGACGGTGACCTACGAGCAGTACTTC.

J is TRBJ1-1 and V is TRBV6-1; TRBD1 aligns across 8 bases. The length of the CDR3 is 11 residues. J gave up 10 bases and V 4 bases, and 2 bases lay outside the gene matches. Germline V gene lookup returns CDR1 MNHNS and CDR2 SASEGT. CDR3 in amino acids: CASSGTGIAFF. The CDR3 bases are TGTGCCAGCAGTGGGACAGGGATAGCTTTCTTT.

This clone was observed a few times. This rearrangement joins TRBV19 to TRBJ1-4; D unclear. The V gene's germline CDR1 is LNHDA and CDR2 SQIVND (reference sequence). This CDR3 comprises 14 residues. The ends were cut back, 7 bases at V and 0 bases at J, with 9 bases in the middle. CDR3 DNA sequence: TGTGCCAGTAAGCAGGCTGCAACTAATGAAAAACTGTTTTTT. Its protein product is CASKQAATNEKLFF.

This chain connects TRBV19 to TRBJ1-6; TRBD1 aligns across 9 bases. This CDR3 region has 13 residues. The J segment lost 7 bases and the V segment lost 5 bases, leaving 0 bases of the junction unmatched. CDR1 and CDR2 from the germline V gene are LNHDA and SQIVND (reference sequence). The CDR3 DNA is TGTGCCAGTAGTGGACAGGGGAATTCACCCCTCCACTTT. Translated, it gives CASSGQGNSPLHF.

The chain joins TRBV11-2 to TRBJ2-5; 8 bases map to TRBD2. Germline assignment: CDR1 SGHAT and CDR2 FQNNGV. The CDR3 has 15 amino acids. V was pared by 5 bases and J by 5 bases, with 10 bases of the junction left unmatched. CDR3 nucleotide sequence: TGTGCCAGCAGCCCAGCGGGGGCCGGGACGGAGACCCAGTACTTC. As protein: CASSPAGAGTETQYF.

In this sample, this clone turned up a few times. The CDR3 region is CASSPPGGYGYTF. The DNA for the CDR3 is TGTGCCAGCAGCCCGCCGGGGGGCTATGGCTACACCTTC. The chain joins TRBV11-1 to TRBJ1-2; maybe TRBD1 (5 bases). With 5 bases removed from V and 4 bases from J, the gap between germline ends came to 11 bases. CDR3 size: 13 residues. Germline CDR1 SGHAT, CDR2 FQDESV (reference sequence). Using reference TRBV11-1 and TRBJ1-2 for the parts outside the CDR3, the full variable domain is EAEVAQSPRYKITEKSQAVAFWCDPISGHATLYWYRQILGQGPELLVQFQDESVVDDSQLPKDRFSAERLKGVDSTLKIQPAELGDSAMYLCASSPPGGYGYTFGSGTRLTVV.

This clone was detected only once. V usage is TRBV11-1 and J usage is TRBJ2-1, with 8 bases fitting TRBD2. The V gene end was trimmed by 2 bases and the J gene end by 8 bases; junction bases not matched to a gene: 8. CDR1 is SGHAT and CDR2 is FQDESV in the germline V gene (reference sequence). CDR3 length: 15 amino acids. The CDR3 nucleotides are TGTGCCAGCAGCTTACGTCGGGGGGGCCCAGATGAGCAGTTCTTC. Translation gives CASSLRRGGPDEQFF.

This clone has only a few counts. The chain employs TRBV4-1 and TRBJ1-1, with D perhaps TRBD1 (6 bases). Per the germline V gene, CDR1 is MGHRA and CDR2 is YSYEKL. The ends were cut back, 0 bases at V and 1 base at J, with 6 bases in the middle. This CDR3 region has 14 residues. CDR3 nucleotide sequence: TGCGCCAGCAGCCAAGAACAGGGGAACACTGAAGCTTTCTTT. Protein: CASSQEQGNTEAFF.

The sample holds a few counts of this clone. V and J are TRBV5-4 and TRBJ1-1; 10 bases match TRBD1. The CDR3 extends over 14 amino acids. Trimming took 4 bases from V and 5 from J; bases not matched to a gene: 5. CDR1 is SGHNT, CDR2 YYREEE, per germline (reference sequence). Written as DNA, the CDR3 is TGTGCCAGCAGCCCGGGACAGGGGAGGACTGAAGCTTTCTTT. Protein: CASSPGQGRTEAFF.

This clone was seen more than once but under ten times. The chain has TRBV6-5 and TRBJ2-1; D is perhaps TRBD1 (6 bases). V lost 0 bases and J 9 bases, leaving 12 bases between the germline ends. The CDR3 runs to 14 residues. Germline lookup yields CDR1 MNHEY and CDR2 SVGAGI. The chain's CDR3 is CASSYSRGSAEQFF. DNA of the CDR3: TGTGCCAGCAGTTACTCGAGGGGGTCGGCTGAGCAGTTCTTC.

The chain combines TRBV7-9 with TRBJ2-7, with 8 bases aligning to TRBD2. From germline, CDR1 is SEHNR and CDR2 FQNEAQ (reference sequence). Germline trimming cut 7 bases from V and 0 bases from J; bases unmatched to any gene: 11. This CDR3 is built from 16 residues. The DNA for the CDR3 is TGTGCCAGCAACATACCAATTAGCGGGGACTCCTACGAGCAGTACTTC. Translating gives CASNIPISGDSYEQYF.

A word on this clone: The same CDR3 is also encoded by other DNA sequences in this sample. J is TRBJ2-7 and V is TRBV18, with D possibly TRBD1 on 5 matching bases. The CDR3 runs to 12 residues. The V gene's germline CDR1 is KGHSH and CDR2 LQKENI. V was cut by 6 bases and J by 5 bases, with 11 bases left in between. The CDR3 DNA sequence: TGTGCCAGCTCCCCTCTAGGGGACGAGCAGTACTTC. It encodes CASSPLGDEQYF. The whole variable domain, filled in from reference TRBV18 and TRBJ2-7, reads NAGVMQNPRHLVRRRGQEARLRCSPMKGHSHVYWYRQLPEEGLKFMVYLQKENIIDESGMPKERFSAEFPKEGPSILRIQQVVRGDSAAYFCASSPLGDEQYFGPGTRLTVT.

This chain joins TRBV5-1 and TRBJ2-3; D call uncertain. Germline CDR1 is SGHRS and CDR2 is YFSETQ. With 0 bases removed from V and 1 base from J, the gap between germline ends came to 3 bases. This CDR3 is built from 13 residues. The CDR3 DNA reads TGCGCCAGCAGCTTGGCAGGCACAGATACGCAGTATTTT. This sequence encodes CASSLAGTDTQYF.

The J gene is TRBJ2-7, the V gene TRBV6-1, with TRBD2 matching over 9 bases. V lost 3 bases to trimming and J lost 5 bases; unmatched junction nucleotides: 5. This CDR3 is built from 14 residues. Looked up from germline, CDR1 is MNHNS and CDR2 is SASEGT. This chain's CDR3 is CASSEREGSHEQYF. The CDR3 nucleotides are TGTGCCAGCAGTGAGCGGGAGGGAAGCCACGAGCAGTACTTC.

The chain has TRBV25-1 and TRBJ2-5, with D perhaps matching TRBD1 (6 bases). The tail of the sequence fits TRBJ2-7 better, so the J call may be wrong. In germline, CDR1 is MGHDK, CDR2 SYGVNS. This CDR3 comprises 14 residues. The CDR3 DNA reads as TGTGCCAGCAAGGGAACAGGGCCAACGTACGAGCAGTACTTC. This gives the protein CASKGTGPTYEQYF.